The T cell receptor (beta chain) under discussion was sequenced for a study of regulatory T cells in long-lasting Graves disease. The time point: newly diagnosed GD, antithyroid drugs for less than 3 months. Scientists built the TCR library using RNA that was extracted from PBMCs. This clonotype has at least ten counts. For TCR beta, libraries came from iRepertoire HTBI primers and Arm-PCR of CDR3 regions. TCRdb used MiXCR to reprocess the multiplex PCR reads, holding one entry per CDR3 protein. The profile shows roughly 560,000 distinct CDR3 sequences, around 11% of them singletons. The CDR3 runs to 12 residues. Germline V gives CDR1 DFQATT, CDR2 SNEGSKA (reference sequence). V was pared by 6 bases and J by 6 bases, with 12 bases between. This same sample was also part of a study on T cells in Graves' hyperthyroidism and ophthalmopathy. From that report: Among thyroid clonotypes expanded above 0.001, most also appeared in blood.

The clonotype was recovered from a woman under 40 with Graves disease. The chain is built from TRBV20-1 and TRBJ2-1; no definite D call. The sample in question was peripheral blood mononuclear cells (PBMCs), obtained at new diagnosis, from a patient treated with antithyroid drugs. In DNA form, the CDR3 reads TGCAGTGCCTCCGGGCTAGTCAATGAGCAGTTCTTC. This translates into CSASGLVNEQFF.